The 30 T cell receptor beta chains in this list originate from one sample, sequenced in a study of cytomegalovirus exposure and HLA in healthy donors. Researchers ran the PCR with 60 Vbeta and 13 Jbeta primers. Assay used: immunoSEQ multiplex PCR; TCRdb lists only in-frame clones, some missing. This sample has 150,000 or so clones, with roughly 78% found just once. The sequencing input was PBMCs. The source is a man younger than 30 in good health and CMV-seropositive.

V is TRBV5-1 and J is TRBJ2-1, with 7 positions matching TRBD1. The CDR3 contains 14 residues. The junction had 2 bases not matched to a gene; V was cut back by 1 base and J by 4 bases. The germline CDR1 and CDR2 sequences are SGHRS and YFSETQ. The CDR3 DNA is TGCGCCAGCAGCTTGACGACAGGGTACAATGAGCAGTTCTTC. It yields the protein CASSLTTGYNEQFF.

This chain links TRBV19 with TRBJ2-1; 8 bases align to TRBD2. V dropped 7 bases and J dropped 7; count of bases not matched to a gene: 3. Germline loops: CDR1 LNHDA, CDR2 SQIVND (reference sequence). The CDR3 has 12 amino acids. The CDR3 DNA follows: TGTGCCAGTACTCCTAGCGGGAATGAGCAGTTCTTC. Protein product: CASTPSGNEQFF.

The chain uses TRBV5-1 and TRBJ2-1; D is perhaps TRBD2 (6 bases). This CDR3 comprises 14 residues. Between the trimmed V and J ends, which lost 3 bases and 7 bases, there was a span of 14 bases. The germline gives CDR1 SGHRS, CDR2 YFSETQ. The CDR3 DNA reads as TGCGCCAGCAGCTCCTTGGAGGGCCAGAATGAGCAGTTCTTC. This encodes CASSSLEGQNEQFF.

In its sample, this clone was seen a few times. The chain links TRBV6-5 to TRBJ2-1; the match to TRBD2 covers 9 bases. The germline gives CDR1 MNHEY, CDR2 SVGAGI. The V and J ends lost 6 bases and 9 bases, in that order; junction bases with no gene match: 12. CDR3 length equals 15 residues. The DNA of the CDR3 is TGTGCCAGCAGCGCCAGGGCGGGAGGGGTCTTTGAGCAGTTCTTC. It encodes CASSARAGGVFEQFF.

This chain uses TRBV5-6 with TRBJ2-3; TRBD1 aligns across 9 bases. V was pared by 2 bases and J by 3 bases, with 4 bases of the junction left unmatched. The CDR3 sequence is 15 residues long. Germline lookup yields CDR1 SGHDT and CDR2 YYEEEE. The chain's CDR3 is CASSLRQGVTDTQYF. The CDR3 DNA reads TGTGCCAGCAGCTTAAGACAGGGGGTAACAGATACGCAGTATTTT.

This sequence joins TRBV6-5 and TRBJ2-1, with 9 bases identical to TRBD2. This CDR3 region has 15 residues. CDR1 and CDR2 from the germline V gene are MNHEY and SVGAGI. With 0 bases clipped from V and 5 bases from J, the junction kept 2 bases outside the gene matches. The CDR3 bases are TGTGCCAGCAGTTACTCTAGCGGGGGCCACAATGAGCAGTTCTTC. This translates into CASSYSSGGHNEQFF.

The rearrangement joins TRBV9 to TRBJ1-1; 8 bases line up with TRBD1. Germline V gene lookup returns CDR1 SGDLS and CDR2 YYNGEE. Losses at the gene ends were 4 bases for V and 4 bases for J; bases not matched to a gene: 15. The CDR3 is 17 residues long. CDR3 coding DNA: TGTGCCAGCAGCCCTATGGACAGGGCCCTCTCCAGCACTGAAGCTTTCTTT. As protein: CASSPMDRALSSTEAFF.

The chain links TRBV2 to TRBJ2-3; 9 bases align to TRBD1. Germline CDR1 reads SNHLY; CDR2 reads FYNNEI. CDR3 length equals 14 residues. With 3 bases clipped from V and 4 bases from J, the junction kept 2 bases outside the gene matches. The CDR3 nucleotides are TGTGCCAGCAGTGAGGACAGGGGAGCAGATACGCAGTATTTT. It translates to CASSEDRGADTQYF.

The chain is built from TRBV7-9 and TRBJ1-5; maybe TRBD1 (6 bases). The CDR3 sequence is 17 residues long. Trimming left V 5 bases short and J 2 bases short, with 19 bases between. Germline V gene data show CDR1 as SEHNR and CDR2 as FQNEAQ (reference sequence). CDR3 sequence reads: CASSLIWRGHGNQPQHF. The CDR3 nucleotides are TGTGCCAGCAGCCTCATCTGGCGGGGGCACGGCAATCAGCCCCAGCATTTT.

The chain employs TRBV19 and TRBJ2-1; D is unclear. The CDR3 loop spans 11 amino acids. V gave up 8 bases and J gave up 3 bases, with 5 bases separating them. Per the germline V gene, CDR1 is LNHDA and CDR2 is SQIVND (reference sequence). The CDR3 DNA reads TGTGCCAGTTCCTTCTACAATGAGCAGTTCTTC. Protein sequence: CASSFYNEQFF.

CDR3 nucleotides: TGTGCCAGCCTGATACCAGGGGGCGCCGGGGAGTACGAGCAGTACTTC. Translating it yields CASLIPGGAGEYEQYF. The gene calls are TRBV2 and TRBJ2-7; TRBD1 aligns across 8 bases. Germline CDR1 and CDR2: SNHLY and FYNNEI. This CDR3 contains 16 residues. Germline trimming cut 8 bases from V and 4 bases from J; bases unmatched to any gene: 16.

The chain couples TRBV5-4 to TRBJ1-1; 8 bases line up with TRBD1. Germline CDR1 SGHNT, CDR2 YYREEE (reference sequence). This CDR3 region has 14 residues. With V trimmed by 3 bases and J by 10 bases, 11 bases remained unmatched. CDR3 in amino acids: CASSSTTGDLGAFF. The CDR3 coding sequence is TGTGCCAGCAGCTCCACGACAGGGGATTTAGGAGCTTTCTTT. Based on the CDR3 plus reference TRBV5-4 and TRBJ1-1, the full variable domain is ETGVTQSPTHLIKTRGQQVTLRCSSQSGHNTVSWYQQALGQGPQFIFQYYREEENGRGNFPPRFSGLQFPNYSSELNVNALELDDSALYLCASSSTTGDLGAFFGQGTRLTVV.

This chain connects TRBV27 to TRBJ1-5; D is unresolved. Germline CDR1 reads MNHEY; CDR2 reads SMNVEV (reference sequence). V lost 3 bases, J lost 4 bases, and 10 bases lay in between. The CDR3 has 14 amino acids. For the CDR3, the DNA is TGTGCCAGCAGTTTTCGGGGTCAAAATCAGCCCCAGCATTTT. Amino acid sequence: CASSFRGQNQPQHF.

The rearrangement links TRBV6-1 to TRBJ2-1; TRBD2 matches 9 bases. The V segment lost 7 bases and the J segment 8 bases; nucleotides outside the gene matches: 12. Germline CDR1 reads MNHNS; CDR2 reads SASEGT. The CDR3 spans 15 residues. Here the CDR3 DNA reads TGTGCCAGCACCCTACTAGCGGGCTCCCGGGATGAGCAGTTCTTC. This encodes CASTLLAGSRDEQFF.

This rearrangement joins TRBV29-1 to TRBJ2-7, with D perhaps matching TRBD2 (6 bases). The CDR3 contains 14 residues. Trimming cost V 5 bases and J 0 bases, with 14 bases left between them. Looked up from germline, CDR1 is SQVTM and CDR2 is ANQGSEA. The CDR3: CSVMEGLSSYEQYF. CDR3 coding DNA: TGCAGCGTTATGGAGGGGTTAAGCTCCTACGAGCAGTACTTC.

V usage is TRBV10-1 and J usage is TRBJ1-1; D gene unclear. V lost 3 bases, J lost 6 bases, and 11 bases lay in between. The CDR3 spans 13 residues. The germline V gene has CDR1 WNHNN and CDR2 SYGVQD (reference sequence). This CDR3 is CASSDSISAEAFF. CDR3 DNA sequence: TGCGCCAGCAGTGACAGTATTTCTGCTGAAGCTTTCTTT.

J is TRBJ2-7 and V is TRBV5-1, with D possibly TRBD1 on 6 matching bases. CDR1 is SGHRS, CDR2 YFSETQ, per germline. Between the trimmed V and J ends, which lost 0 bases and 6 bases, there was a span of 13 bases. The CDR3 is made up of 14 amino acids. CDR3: CASSLGSRGSEQYF. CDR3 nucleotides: TGCGCCAGCAGCTTGGGATCCAGGGGAAGCGAGCAGTACTTC.

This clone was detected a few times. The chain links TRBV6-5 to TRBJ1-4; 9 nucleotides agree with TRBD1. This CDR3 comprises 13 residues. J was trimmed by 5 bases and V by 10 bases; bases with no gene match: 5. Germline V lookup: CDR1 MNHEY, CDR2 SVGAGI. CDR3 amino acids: CATGGQGNEKLFF. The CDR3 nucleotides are TGTGCCACCGGGGGACAGGGAAATGAAAAACTGTTTTTT.

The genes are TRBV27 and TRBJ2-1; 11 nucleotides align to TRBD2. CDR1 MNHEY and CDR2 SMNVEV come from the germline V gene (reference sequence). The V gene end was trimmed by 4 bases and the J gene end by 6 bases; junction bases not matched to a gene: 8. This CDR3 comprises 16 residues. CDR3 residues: CASSSLLAGVRNEQFF. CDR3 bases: TGTGCCAGCAGTTCGCTACTAGCGGGAGTCCGCAATGAGCAGTTCTTC.

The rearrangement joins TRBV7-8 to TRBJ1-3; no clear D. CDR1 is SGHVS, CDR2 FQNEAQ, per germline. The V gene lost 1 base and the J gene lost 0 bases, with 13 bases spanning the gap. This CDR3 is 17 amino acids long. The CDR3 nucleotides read TGTGCCAGCAGCTTAGGGAGGACGCTTAGCTCTGGAAACACCATATATTTT. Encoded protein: CASSLGRTLSSGNTIYF.

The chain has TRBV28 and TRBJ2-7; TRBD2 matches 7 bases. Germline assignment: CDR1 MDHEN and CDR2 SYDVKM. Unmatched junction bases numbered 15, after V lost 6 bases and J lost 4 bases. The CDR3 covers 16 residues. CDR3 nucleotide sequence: TGTGCCAGCAGCTGGGTTGATTCAGCGGGAAAGTACGAGCAGTACTTC. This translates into CASSWVDSAGKYEQYF.

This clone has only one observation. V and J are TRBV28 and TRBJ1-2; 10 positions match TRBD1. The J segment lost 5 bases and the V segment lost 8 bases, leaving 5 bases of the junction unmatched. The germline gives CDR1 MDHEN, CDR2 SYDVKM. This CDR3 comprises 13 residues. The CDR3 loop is CASGGQGDYGYTF. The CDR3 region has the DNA TGTGCCAGCGGAGGACAGGGGGATTATGGCTACACCTTC.

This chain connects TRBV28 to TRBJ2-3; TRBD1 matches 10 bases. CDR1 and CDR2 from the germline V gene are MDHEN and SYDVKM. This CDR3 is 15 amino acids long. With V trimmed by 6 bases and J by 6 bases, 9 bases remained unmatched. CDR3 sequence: CASSLFPDRGDTQYF. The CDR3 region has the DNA TGTGCCAGCAGCCTATTTCCGGACAGGGGGGATACGCAGTATTTT. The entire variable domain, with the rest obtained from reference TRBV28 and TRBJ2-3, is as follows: DVKVTQSSRYLVKRTGEKVFLECVQDMDHENMFWYRQDPGLGLRLIYFSYDVKMKEKGDIPEGYSVSREKKERFSLILESASTNQTSMYLCASSLFPDRGDTQYFGPGTRLTVL.

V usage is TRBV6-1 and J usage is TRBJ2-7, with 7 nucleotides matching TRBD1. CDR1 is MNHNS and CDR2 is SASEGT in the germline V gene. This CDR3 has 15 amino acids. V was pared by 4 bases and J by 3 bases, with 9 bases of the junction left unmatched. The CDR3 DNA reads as TGTGCCAGCAGTGCAGCACAACAGGGGAGCTACGAGCAGTACTTC. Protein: CASSAAQQGSYEQYF.

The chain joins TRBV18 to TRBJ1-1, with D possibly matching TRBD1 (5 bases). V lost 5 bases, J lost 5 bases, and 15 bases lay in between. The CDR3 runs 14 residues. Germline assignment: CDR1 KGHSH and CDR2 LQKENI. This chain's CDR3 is CASSFQGEGTEAFF. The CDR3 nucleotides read TGTGCCAGCTCATTCCAAGGGGAGGGTACTGAAGCTTTCTTT.

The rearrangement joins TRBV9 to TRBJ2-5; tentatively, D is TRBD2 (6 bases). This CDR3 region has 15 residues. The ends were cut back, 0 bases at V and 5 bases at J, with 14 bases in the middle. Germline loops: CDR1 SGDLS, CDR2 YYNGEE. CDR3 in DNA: TGTGCCAGCAGCGTAGCTACTAGGCGGGGCGAGACCCAGTACTTC. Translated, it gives CASSVATRRGETQYF.

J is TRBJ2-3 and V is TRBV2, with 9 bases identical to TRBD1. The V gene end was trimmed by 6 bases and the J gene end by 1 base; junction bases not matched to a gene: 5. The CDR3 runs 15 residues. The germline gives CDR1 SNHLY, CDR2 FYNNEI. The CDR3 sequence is CASRGTGIGTDTQYF. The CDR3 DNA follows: TGTGCCAGCAGAGGGACAGGGATCGGCACAGATACGCAGTATTTT.

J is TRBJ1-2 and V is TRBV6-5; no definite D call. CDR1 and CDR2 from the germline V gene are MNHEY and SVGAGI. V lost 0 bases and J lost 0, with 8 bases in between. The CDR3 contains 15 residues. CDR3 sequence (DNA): TGTGCCAGCAGTTACTCCGGGATGTCTAACTATGGCTACACCTTC. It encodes CASSYSGMSNYGYTF.

Written as DNA, the CDR3 is TGTGCCAGCAGTGTTGGGGCAAACAATCAGCCCCAGCATTTT. This gives the protein CASSVGANNQPQHF. V and J are TRBV6-1 and TRBJ1-5, with D maybe TRBD1 (5 bases). There are 14 residues in the CDR3. V was trimmed by 4 bases and J by 3 bases, leaving 10 bases between them. Germline V gene sequence: CDR1 MNHNS, CDR2 SASEGT.

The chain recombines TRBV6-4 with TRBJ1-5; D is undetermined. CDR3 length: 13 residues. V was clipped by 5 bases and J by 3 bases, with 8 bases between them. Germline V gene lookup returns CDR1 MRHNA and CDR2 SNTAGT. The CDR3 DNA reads TGTGCCAGCAGTTCCGGGTTCAATCAGCCCCAGCATTTT. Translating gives CASSSGFNQPQHF.